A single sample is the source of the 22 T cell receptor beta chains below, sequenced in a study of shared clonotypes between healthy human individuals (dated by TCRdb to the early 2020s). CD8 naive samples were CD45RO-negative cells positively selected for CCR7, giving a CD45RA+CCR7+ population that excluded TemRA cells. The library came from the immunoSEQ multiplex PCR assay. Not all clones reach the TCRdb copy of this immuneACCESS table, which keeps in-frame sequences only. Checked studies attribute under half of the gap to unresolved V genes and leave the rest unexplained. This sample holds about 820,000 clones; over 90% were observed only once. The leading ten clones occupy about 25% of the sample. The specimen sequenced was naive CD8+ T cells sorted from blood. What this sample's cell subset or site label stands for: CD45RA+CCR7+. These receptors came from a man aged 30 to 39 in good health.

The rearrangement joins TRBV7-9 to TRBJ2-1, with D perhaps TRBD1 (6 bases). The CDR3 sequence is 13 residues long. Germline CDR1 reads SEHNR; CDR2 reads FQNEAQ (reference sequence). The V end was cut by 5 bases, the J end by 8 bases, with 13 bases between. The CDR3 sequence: CASSQRGFDEQFF. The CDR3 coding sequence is TGTGCCAGCAGCCAAAGGGGGTTCGATGAGCAGTTCTTC.

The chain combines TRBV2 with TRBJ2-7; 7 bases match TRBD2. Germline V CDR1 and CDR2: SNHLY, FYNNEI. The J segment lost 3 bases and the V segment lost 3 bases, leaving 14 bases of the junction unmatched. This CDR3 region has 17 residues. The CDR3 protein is CASSDSLGGSRDYEQYF. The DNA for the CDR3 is TGTGCCAGCAGTGACTCCTTGGGAGGGAGTAGGGACTACGAGCAGTACTTC.

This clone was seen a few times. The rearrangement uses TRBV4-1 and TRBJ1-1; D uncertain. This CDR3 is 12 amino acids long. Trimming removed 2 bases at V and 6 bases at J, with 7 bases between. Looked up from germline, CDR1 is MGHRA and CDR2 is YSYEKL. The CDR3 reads CASSQPDAEAFF. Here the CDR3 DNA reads TGCGCCAGCAGCCAACCCGACGCTGAAGCTTTCTTT.

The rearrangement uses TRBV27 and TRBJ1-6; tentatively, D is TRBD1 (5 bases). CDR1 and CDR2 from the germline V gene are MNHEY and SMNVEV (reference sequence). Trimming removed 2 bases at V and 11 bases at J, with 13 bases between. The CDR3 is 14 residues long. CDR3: CASSLAGPGAPLHF. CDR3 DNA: TGTGCCAGCAGTTTAGCCGGGCCGGGGGCACCCCTCCACTTT.

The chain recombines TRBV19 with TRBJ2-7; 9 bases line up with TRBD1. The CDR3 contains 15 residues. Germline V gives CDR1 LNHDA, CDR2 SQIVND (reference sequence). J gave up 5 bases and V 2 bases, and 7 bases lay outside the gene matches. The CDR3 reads CASSIYGQGPDEQYF. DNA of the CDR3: TGTGCCAGTAGTATATACGGACAGGGGCCTGACGAGCAGTACTTC. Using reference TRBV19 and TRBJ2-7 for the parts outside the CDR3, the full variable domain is DGGITQSPKYLFRKEGQNVTLSCEQNLNHDAMYWYRQDPGQGLRLIYYSQIVNDFQKGDIAEGYSVSREKKESFPLTVTSAQKNPTAFYLCASSIYGQGPDEQYFGPGTRLTVT.

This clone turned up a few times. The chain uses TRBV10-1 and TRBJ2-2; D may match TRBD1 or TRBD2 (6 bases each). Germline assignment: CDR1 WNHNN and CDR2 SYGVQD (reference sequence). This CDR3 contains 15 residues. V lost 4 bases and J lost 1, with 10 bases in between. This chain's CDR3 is CASSAGAGNTGELFF. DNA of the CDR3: TGCGCCAGCAGTGCGGGGGCCGGGAACACCGGGGAGCTGTTTTTT.

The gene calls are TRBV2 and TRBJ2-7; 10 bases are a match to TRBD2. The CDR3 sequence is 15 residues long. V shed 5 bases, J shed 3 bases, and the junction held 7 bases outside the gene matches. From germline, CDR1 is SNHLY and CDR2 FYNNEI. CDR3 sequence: CASSPSSGRIYEQYF. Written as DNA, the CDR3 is TGTGCCAGCAGTCCCTCTAGCGGGAGAATCTACGAGCAGTACTTC.

CDR3 bases: TGTGCCAGCAGCTCGGACAGGAGGGCGAACACCGGGGAGCTGTTTTTT. Amino acid sequence: CASSSDRRANTGELFF. The chain couples TRBV7-9 to TRBJ2-2, with a tentative D call TRBD1 (7 bases). This CDR3 is built from 16 residues. The V and J ends lost 4 bases and 0 bases respectively, with 12 bases between them. In germline, CDR1 is SEHNR, CDR2 FQNEAQ (reference sequence).

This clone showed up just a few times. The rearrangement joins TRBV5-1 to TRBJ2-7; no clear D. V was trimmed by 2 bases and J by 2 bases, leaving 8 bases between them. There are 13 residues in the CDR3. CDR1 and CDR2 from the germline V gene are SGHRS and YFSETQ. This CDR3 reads CASSLYEPYEQYF. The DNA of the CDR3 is TGCGCCAGCAGCTTATACGAACCCTACGAGCAGTACTTC. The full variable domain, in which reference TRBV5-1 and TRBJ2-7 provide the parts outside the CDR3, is KAGVTQTPRYLIKTRGQQVTLSCSPISGHRSVSWYQQTPGQGLQFLFEYFSETQRNKGNFPGRFSGRQFSNSRSEMNVSTLELGDSALYLCASSLYEPYEQYFGPGTRLTVT.

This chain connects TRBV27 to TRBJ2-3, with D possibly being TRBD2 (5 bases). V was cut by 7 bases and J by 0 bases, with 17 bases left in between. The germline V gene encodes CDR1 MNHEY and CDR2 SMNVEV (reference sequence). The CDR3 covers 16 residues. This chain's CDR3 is CASTGTTASSTDTQYF. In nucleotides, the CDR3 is TGTGCCAGCACCGGAACGACGGCTAGCAGCACAGATACGCAGTATTTT.

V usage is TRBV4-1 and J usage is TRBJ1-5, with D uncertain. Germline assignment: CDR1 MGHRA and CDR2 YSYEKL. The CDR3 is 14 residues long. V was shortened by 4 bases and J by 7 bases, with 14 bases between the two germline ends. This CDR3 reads CASSPSLAEQPQHF. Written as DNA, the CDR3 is TGCGCCAGCAGCCCATCCTTGGCGGAACAGCCCCAGCATTTT.

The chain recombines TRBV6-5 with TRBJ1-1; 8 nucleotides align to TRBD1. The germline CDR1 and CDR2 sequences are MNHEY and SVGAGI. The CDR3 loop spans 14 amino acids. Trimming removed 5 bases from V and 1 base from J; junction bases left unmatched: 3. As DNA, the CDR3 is TGTGCCAGCAGTGTGGGGACAGGGAACACTGAAGCTTTCTTT. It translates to CASSVGTGNTEAFF.

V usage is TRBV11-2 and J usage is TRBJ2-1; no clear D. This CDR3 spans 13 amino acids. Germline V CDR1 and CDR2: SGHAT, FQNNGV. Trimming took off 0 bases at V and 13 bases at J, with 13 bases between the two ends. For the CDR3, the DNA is TGTGCCAGCAGCTTAGACAACGAGGTTGGTCAGTTCTTC. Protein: CASSLDNEVGQFF.

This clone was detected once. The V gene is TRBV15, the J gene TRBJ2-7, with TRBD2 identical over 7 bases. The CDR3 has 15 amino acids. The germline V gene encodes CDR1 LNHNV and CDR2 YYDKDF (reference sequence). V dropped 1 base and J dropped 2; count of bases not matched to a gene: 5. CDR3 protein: CATSRGSGRTYEQYF. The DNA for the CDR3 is TGTGCCACCAGCAGAGGTAGCGGGCGGACCTACGAGCAGTACTTC.

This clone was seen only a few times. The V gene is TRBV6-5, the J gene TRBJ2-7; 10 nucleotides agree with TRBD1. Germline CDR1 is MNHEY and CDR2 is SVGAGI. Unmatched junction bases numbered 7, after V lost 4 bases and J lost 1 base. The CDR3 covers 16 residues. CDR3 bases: TGTGCCAGCAGTTCGACAGGGGGCGCGGATTCCTACGAGCAGTACTTC. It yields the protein CASSSTGGADSYEQYF.

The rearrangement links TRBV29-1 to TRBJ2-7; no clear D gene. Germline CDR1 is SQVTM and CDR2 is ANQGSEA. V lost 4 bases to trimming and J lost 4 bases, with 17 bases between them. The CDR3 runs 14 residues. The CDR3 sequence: CSVGSRYDPYEQYF. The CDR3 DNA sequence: TGCAGCGTTGGGTCCAGGTACGACCCTTACGAGCAGTACTTC.

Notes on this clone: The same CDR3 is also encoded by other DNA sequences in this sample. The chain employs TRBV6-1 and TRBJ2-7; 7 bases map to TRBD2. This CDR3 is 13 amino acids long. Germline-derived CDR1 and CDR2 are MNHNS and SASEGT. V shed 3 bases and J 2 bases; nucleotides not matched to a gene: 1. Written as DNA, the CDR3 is TGTGCCAGCAGTGAGGGGAGGGCCTACGAGCAGTACTTC. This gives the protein CASSEGRAYEQYF.

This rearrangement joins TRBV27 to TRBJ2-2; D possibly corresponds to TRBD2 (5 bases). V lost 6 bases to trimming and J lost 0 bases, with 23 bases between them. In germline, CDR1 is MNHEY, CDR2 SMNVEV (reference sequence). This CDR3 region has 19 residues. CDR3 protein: CASSPSREWLTSNTGELFF. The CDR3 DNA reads TGTGCCAGCAGCCCGTCGAGGGAGTGGCTAACCTCGAACACCGGGGAGCTGTTTTTT.

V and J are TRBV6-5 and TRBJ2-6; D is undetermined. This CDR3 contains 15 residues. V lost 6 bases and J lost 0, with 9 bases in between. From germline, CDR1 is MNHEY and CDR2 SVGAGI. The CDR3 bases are TGTGCCAGCAGCCCTCGACTCTCTGGGGCCAACGTCCTGACTTTC. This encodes CASSPRLSGANVLTF.

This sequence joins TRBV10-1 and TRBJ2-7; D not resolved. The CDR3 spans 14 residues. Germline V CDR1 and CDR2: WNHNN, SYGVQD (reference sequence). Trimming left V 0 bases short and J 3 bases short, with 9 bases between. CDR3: CASSESLGFYEQYF. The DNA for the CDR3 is TGCGCCAGCAGTGAGTCGTTAGGGTTCTACGAGCAGTACTTC.

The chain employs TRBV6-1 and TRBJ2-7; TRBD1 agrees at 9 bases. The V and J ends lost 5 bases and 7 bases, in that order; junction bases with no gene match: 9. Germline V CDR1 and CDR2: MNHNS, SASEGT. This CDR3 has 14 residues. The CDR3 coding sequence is TGTGCCAGCAGTATAAGGGGGACAGGGAGTGAGCAGTACTTC. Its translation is CASSIRGTGSEQYF.

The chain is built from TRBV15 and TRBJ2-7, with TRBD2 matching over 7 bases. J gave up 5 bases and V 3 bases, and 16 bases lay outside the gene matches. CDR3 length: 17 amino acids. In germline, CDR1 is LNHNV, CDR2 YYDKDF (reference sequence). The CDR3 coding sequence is TGTGCCACCAGCAGCCCGGGACTAATCTCCCTCGGGAACGAGCAGTACTTC. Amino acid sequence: CATSSPGLISLGNEQYF.